One and the same sample provided the 24 T cell receptor beta chains below, sequenced in a study of T cell responses to AZD1222 COVID-19 vaccine. Clones were sequenced by immunoSEQ multiplex PCR, and TCRdb holds only the in-frame ones, with some missing. In the table there are about 110,000 clones, nearly 90% of which are singletons. The sample was peripheral blood, taken on day 0 of MenACWY control vaccination. The receptor set was obtained from an adult in good health.

By share, this clone counts as medium-sized. This sample also contains other DNA sequences that code for the same CDR3. The chain employs TRBV4-2 and TRBJ2-7, with 9 bases identical to TRBD1. This CDR3 contains 12 residues. CDR1 is LGHNA and CDR2 is YNFKEQ in the germline V gene. Trimming took 4 bases from V and 6 from J; bases not matched to a gene: 1. In DNA form, the CDR3 reads TGTGCCAGCAGCCTGGACAGGGGCGAGCAGTACTTC. This gives the protein CASSLDRGEQYF.

There are a few counts of this clone. The chain recombines TRBV4-2 with TRBJ2-2; TRBD1 is a possible D gene (5 bases). The CDR3 length is 14 residues. The germline gives CDR1 LGHNA, CDR2 YNFKEQ. The V and J ends lost 0 bases and 4 bases respectively, with 6 bases between them. This chain's CDR3 is CASSQDRGTGELFF. CDR3 nucleotides: TGTGCCAGCAGCCAAGATAGGGGCACCGGGGAGCTGTTTTTT.

The count of this clone is one. V is TRBV28 and J is TRBJ1-6, with 9 positions matching TRBD1. The CDR3 contains 15 residues. Germline V lookup: CDR1 MDHEN, CDR2 SYDVKM. V lost 5 bases and J lost 8; bases outside the gene matches: 7. CDR3 loop: CASSRSRDRDSPLHF. The CDR3 coding sequence is TGTGCCAGCAGTAGGAGCCGGGACAGGGATTCACCCCTCCACTTT. Complete variable domain (other parts from reference TRBV28 and TRBJ1-6): DVKVTQSSRYLVKRTGEKVFLECVQDMDHENMFWYRQDPGLGLRLIYFSYDVKMKEKGDIPEGYSVSREKKERFSLILESASTNQTSMYLCASSRSRDRDSPLHFGNGTRLTVT.

The chain couples TRBV4-1 to TRBJ1-2, with a weak D call TRBD1 (6 bases). V was cut by 3 bases and J by 2 bases, with 19 bases left in between. Germline CDR1 reads MGHRA; CDR2 reads YSYEKL. The CDR3 length is 17 residues. The CDR3 region is CASSHGPGTFSNYGYTF. In nucleotides, the CDR3 is TGCGCCAGCAGCCACGGTCCCGGGACATTCTCAAACTATGGCTACACCTTC.

V is TRBV4-3 and J is TRBJ1-2; D not certain. V shed 0 bases and J shed 4 bases, with 18 bases lying between them. CDR3 length: 17 residues. Germline assignment: CDR1 LGHNA and CDR2 YSLEER. The CDR3 DNA reads as TGCGCCAGCAGCCAAGAGAGGTTGGTAGGAATCCTCTATGGCTACACCTTC. It codes for CASSQERLVGILYGYTF.

V usage is TRBV7-2 and J usage is TRBJ2-7, with D unclear. Germline-derived CDR1 and CDR2 are SGHTA and FQGNSA. V was shortened by 4 bases and J by 2 bases, with 3 bases between the two germline ends. The CDR3 runs to 11 residues. The CDR3 sequence: CASSSTYEQYF. The CDR3 nucleotides read TGTGCCAGCAGCTCGACCTACGAGCAGTACTTC.

The V and J genes are TRBV28 and TRBJ1-1; TRBD1 might be the D (6 bases). The germline V gene encodes CDR1 MDHEN and CDR2 SYDVKM. The length of the CDR3 is 15 residues. V lost 7 bases and J lost 4, with 19 bases in between. CDR3 nucleotides: TGTGCCAGCATTCTTTTAACAGGGAGCGTCACTGAAGCTTTCTTT. As protein: CASILLTGSVTEAFF.

The rearrangement joins TRBV1 to TRBJ1-4. TRBV1 is a listed pseudogene. The CDR3 runs to 13 residues. The CDR3 is CTHPPHSGEKLFF. CDR3 nucleotides: TGCACCCACCCCCCTCATAGCGGTGAAAAACTGTTTTTT.

The genes are TRBV7-2 and TRBJ1-4; 8 bases line up with TRBD1. The germline V gene encodes CDR1 SGHTA and CDR2 FQGNSA. V lost 5 bases to trimming and J lost 7 bases; unmatched junction nucleotides: 6. This CDR3 has 14 amino acids. The CDR3 loop reads CASSQGQDSEKLFF. The CDR3 DNA reads TGTGCCAGCAGCCAGGGACAGGACTCTGAAAAACTGTTTTTT.

This clone occurred once. The chain recombines TRBV7-9 with TRBJ2-7, with D maybe TRBD1 (6 bases). This CDR3 has 15 amino acids. Trimming left V 1 base short and J 5 bases short, with 15 bases between. CDR1 is SEHNR and CDR2 is FQNEAQ in the germline V gene (reference sequence). The CDR3 sequence: CASSLVQGPAHEQYF. For the CDR3, the DNA is TGTGCCAGCAGCTTAGTCCAGGGGCCTGCCCACGAGCAGTACTTC.

This chain links TRBV30 with TRBJ1-5; 7 bases are shared with TRBD1. The CDR3 totals 15 residues. V lost 2 bases and J lost 5; bases outside the gene matches: 9. Germline-derived CDR1 and CDR2 are GTSNPN and SVGIG (reference sequence). For the CDR3, the DNA is TGTGCCTGGAGTCCCTACGGGACAGCTTATCAGCCCCAGCATTTT. Amino acids: CAWSPYGTAYQPQHF.

V usage is TRBV7-9 and J usage is TRBJ2-7; 10 bases map to TRBD2. CDR3 length equals 16 residues. The ends lost 4 bases at V and 2 bases at J; junction bases unmatched: 8. CDR1 and CDR2 from the germline V gene are SEHNR and FQNEAQ (reference sequence). Written as DNA, the CDR3 is TGTGCCAGCAGCTCAACCTTAGCGGGGGGAACCTACGAGCAGTACTTC. Protein: CASSSTLAGGTYEQYF.

The chain recombines TRBV6-5 with TRBJ1-5; 9 bases fit TRBD1. The length of the CDR3 is 15 residues. Looked up from germline, CDR1 is MNHEY and CDR2 is SVGAGI. V lost 6 bases to trimming and J lost 3 bases; unmatched junction nucleotides: 6. The DNA for the CDR3 is TGTGCCAGCAGCCCGGGACAGGGACCCAATCAGCCCCAGCATTTT. Residues: CASSPGQGPNQPQHF.

The rearrangement joins TRBV5-6 to TRBJ2-3; D is possibly TRBD1 (5 bases). The CDR3 length is 14 residues. V was clipped by 0 bases and J by 2 bases, with 7 bases between them. Germline CDR1 is SGHDT and CDR2 is YYEEEE. Written as DNA, the CDR3 is TGTGCCAGCAGCTTGGGACAGTACACAGATACGCAGTATTTT. Encoded protein: CASSLGQYTDTQYF.

The rearrangement uses TRBV4-3 and TRBJ2-2, with a possible D match to TRBD2 (6 bases). Germline CDR1 LGHNA, CDR2 YSLEER. V shed 0 bases and J shed 0 bases, with 11 bases lying between them. The CDR3 covers 17 residues. This chain's CDR3 is CASSQDGPGANTGELFF. CDR3 coding DNA: TGCGCCAGCAGCCAAGATGGGCCGGGGGCGAACACCGGGGAGCTGTTTTTT.

This rearrangement joins TRBV7-6 to TRBJ2-7; 8 bases map to TRBD1. The CDR3 is 13 residues long. Unmatched junction bases numbered 7, after V lost 5 bases and J lost 7 bases. Per germline, CDR1 SGHVS and CDR2 FNYEAQ. The CDR3 reads CASSKGQVEEQYF. The CDR3 DNA follows: TGTGCCAGCAGCAAGGGACAGGTTGAAGAGCAGTACTTC.

V is TRBV7-2 and J is TRBJ2-6; no reliable D call. The V end was cut by 1 base, the J end by 0 bases, with 10 bases between. The CDR3 spans 17 residues. CDR1 is SGHTA and CDR2 is FQGNSA in the germline V gene. The CDR3 coding sequence is TGTGCCAGCAGCTTAGTTTTTGTGAGCTCTGGGGCCAACGTCCTGACTTTC. It translates to CASSLVFVSSGANVLTF.

J is TRBJ1-1 and V is TRBV27, with D perhaps TRBD1 (6 bases). Trimming removed 2 bases at V and 5 bases at J, with 9 bases between. The CDR3 runs 13 residues. Germline assignment: CDR1 MNHEY and CDR2 SMNVEV (reference sequence). CDR3 in DNA: TGTGCCAGCAGTTTAGGGGGCCTAACTGAAGCTTTCTTT. It is translated as CASSLGGLTEAFF.

The chain combines TRBV4-1 with TRBJ2-5; 8 nucleotides match TRBD1. Trimming at V came to 3 bases and at J to 0 bases, leaving 3 bases not matched to a gene. The CDR3 spans 15 residues. Per germline, CDR1 MGHRA and CDR2 YSYEKL. This CDR3 is CASSHGDRYQETQYF. In DNA, the CDR3 is TGCGCCAGCAGCCATGGGGACAGGTACCAAGAGACCCAGTACTTC.

The V call is TRBV5-1, the J call TRBJ1-2; 9 nucleotides agree with TRBD1. This CDR3 comprises 13 residues. With V trimmed by 4 bases and J by 6 bases, 4 bases remained unmatched. Germline CDR1 reads SGHRS; CDR2 reads YFSETQ. The chain's CDR3 is CASSPGQGHGYTF. The CDR3 DNA follows: TGCGCCAGCAGCCCGGGACAGGGCCATGGCTACACCTTC.

This clone has just one count. V gene TRBV9 combines with J gene TRBJ2-1; 7 nucleotides agree with TRBD2. J was trimmed by 3 bases and V by 0 bases; bases with no gene match: 9. Germline-derived CDR1 and CDR2 are SGDLS and YYNGEE. This CDR3 contains 17 residues. The CDR3 coding sequence is TGTGCCAGCAGCGTAGGCGGCGGGAGAGGGGACTACAATGAGCAGTTCTTC. Translated, it gives CASSVGGGRGDYNEQFF.

The chain uses TRBV27 and TRBJ2-6; D might be TRBD2 (6 bases). Trimming stripped 0 bases from V and 0 bases from J, with 12 bases between. The germline V gene has CDR1 MNHEY and CDR2 SMNVEV (reference sequence). This CDR3 spans 18 amino acids. CDR3 residues: CASSLSGGSSSGANVLTF. The CDR3 DNA is TGTGCCAGCAGTTTATCGGGAGGTTCCTCCTCTGGGGCCAACGTCCTGACTTTC.

This clone was counted between two and nine times. The V and J genes are TRBV7-2 and TRBJ2-7, with D tentatively TRBD2 (6 bases). Germline CDR1 reads SGHTA; CDR2 reads FQGNSA. V was clipped by 0 bases and J by 7 bases, with 31 bases between them. CDR3 length equals 20 residues. CDR3 sequence reads: CASSLAAGQVKYHGGKEQYF. The CDR3 region has the DNA TGTGCCAGCAGCTTAGCGGCTGGGCAGGTAAAATATCACGGGGGTAAGGAGCAGTACTTC.

V gene TRBV7-9 combines with J gene TRBJ1-2; unclear D gene. The CDR3 consists of 13 residues. In germline, CDR1 is SEHNR, CDR2 FQNEAQ (reference sequence). Trimming pared 5 bases from V and 8 bases from J, leaving 15 bases between. In nucleotides, the CDR3 is TGTGCCAGCAGCATAGTCCCCATTGGAGGCTACACCTTC. Encoded protein: CASSIVPIGGYTF. The full variable domain, its missing parts supplied by reference TRBV7-9 and TRBJ1-2, is DTGVSQNPRHKITKRGQNVTFRCDPISEHNRLYWYRQTLGQGPEFLTYFQNEAQLEKSRLLSDRFSAERPKGSFSTLEIQRTEQGDSAMYLCASSIVPIGGYTFGSGTRLTVV.